The rows below give T cell receptor beta chains drawn from one sample of a study of blood T cell repertoires in COVID-19. Assay used: immunoSEQ multiplex PCR; TCRdb lists only in-frame clones, some missing. The data show some 110,000 clones, with around 80% seen just once and less than 9% held by the top ten. Sequencing was carried out using peripheral blood. These receptors were collected from a man aged 65 to 85 with active or convalescent COVID-19. Both conserved end residues are part of each CDR3. D genes are given only for firm matches. Some rows mark clone size as missing; the rest say once, few, many or name a class of expanded clone.

TRBV30,TRBD1,TRBJ1-2,NA,TGTGCCTTATCCTTCGGGCAGGGGGCGTACTATGGCTACACCTTC,CALSFGQGAYYGYTF
TRBV5-6,TRBD1,TRBJ1-2,NA,TGTGCCAGCAGCTTGAGGGGGCTGAGGGGCTACACCTTC,CASSLRGLRGYTF
TRBV27,NA,TRBJ2-1,NA,TGTGCCAGCAGTATAACCTCGAGCTCCTACAATGAGCAGTTCTTC,CASSITSSSYNEQFF
TRBV9,TRBD2,TRBJ2-3,NA,TGTGCCAGCAGCGTTAGCGGGTCAGACACAGATACGCAGTATTTT,CASSVSGSDTDTQYF
TRBV9,TRBD1,TRBJ1-1,few,TGTGCCAGCAGCCCCGGGACAGGGGTTGCGAAAGCTTTCTTT,CASSPGTGVAKAFF
TRBV24-1,TRBD2,TRBJ2-5,once,TGTGCCACCAGTGATCCCGGGACTAGCGGACGGGGGGCCCAAGAGACCCAGTACTTC,CATSDPGTSGRGAQETQYF
TRBV5-5,NA,TRBJ1-2,NA,TGTGCCAGCAGCTCCCCCTCGGGGATTAGCTATGGCTACACCTTC,CASSSPSGISYGYTF
TRBV10-3,TRBD1,TRBJ1-1,NA,TGTGCCATCAGTTCTGGGACAGGGAACACTGAAGCTTTCTTT,CAISSGTGNTEAFF
TRBV5-1,NA,TRBJ2-1,NA,TGCGCCAGCAGCTCCGACACGATTTACAATGAGCAGTTCTTC,CASSSDTIYNEQFF
TRBV18,NA,TRBJ2-7,NA,TGTGCCAGCTCACCGTTGGGGGCTCAGGTTGGGGAGCAGTACTTC,CASSPLGAQVGEQYF
TRBV25-1,NA,TRBJ2-3,NA,TGTGCCAGCATAGGAGGGAACACAGATACGCAGTATTTT,CASIGGNTDTQYF
TRBV9,NA,TRBJ1-1,NA,TGTGCCAGCAGCGTAGCGTCGAGGAACACTGAAGCTTTCTTT,CASSVASRNTEAFF
TRBV28,NA,TRBJ1-1,NA,TGTGCCAGCAGTCCGCCAGGAGGCGAGGGCTGGAACACTGAAGCTTTCTTT,CASSPPGGEGWNTEAFF
TRBV7-6,TRBD1,TRBJ2-1,NA,TGTGCCAGCAGCTGGGGACAGGGCAGTGAGCAGTTCTTC,CASSWGQGSEQFF
TRBV5-4,NA,TRBJ2-4,NA,TGTGCCAGCAGCTCTGGAGGCTGGCAATCTTTAGCCAAAAACATTCAGTACTTC,CASSSGGWQSLAKNIQYF
TRBV7-2,NA,TRBJ1-3,few,TGTGCCAGCAGCTTAGAGCACACAGGCTTCTCTGGAAACACCATATATTTT,CASSLEHTGFSGNTIYF
TRBV11-2,NA,TRBJ1-3,NA,TGTGCCAGCAGCTCCATTGGGGCCGGACGGCAAAAAAACACCATATATTTT,CASSSIGAGRQKNTIYF
TRBV7-3,TRBD2,TRBJ2-5,NA,TGTGCCAGCAGCTTAACGGGGAGGGGCAGAGAGACCCAGTACTTC,CASSLTGRGRETQYF
TRBV5-6,NA,TRBJ1-5,NA,TGTGCCAGCAGCTCTTACGGAGACAATCAGCCCCAGCATTTT,CASSSYGDNQPQHF
TRBV4-3,TRBD1,TRBJ1-2,NA,TGCGCCAGCAGCCAAGAGACAGGGGTAGGCTACACCTTC,CASSQETGVGYTF
TRBV5-4,TRBD2,TRBJ2-3,NA,TGTGCCAGCAGCTTGAGTACTAGCGAAGACACAGATACGCAGTATTTT,CASSLSTSEDTDTQYF
TRBV25-1,TRBD1,TRBJ2-7,NA,TGTGCCAGCAGTGAATATAAGAACAGGGGTTCCTACGAGCAGTACTTC,CASSEYKNRGSYEQYF
TRBV12-3/TRBV12-4,NA,TRBJ1-2,once,TGTGCCGCGCGGACGAACAGGGACTATGGCTACACCTTC,CAARTNRDYGYTF
TRBV6-5,NA,TRBJ2-1,NA,TGTGCCAGCAGTTACAGCCCATGGAGCAATGAGCAGTTCTTC,CASSYSPWSNEQFF
TRBV7-9,TRBD2,TRBJ2-7,NA,TGTGCCAGCAGCTTAGGGCATGGGACTAGCGGGACACCCCTGGAGCAGTACTTC,CASSLGHGTSGTPLEQYF
TRBV19,NA,TRBJ2-3,once,TGTGCCAGTAGTATAGCTAGTTCAGATACGCAGTATTTT,CASSIASSDTQYF
TRBV5-1,TRBD1,TRBJ2-5,NA,TGCGCCAGCAGCGCTGAGGGACCGGGACAGGGGGATAGAGAGACCCAGTACTTC,CASSAEGPGQGDRETQYF
TRBV7-3,TRBD1,TRBJ2-1,NA,TGTGCCAGCAGCCCACGGACAGGCGGAAATGAGCAGTTCTTC,CASSPRTGGNEQFF
TRBV10-3,NA,TRBJ2-7,once,TGTGCCATCAGTCCGACAGTTTACGAGCAGTACTTC,CAISPTVYEQYF
TRBV5-5,NA,TRBJ2-1,NA,TGTGCCAGCAGCCAGCCCACTAGGGAGCAGTTCTTC,CASSQPTREQFF
TRBV12-3/TRBV12-4,NA,TRBJ2-5,NA,TGTGCCAGCAGTCGGGTGGCCCGGGAGACCCAGTACTTC,CASSRVARETQYF
TRBV2,NA,TRBJ1-2,NA,TGTGCCAGCAGTGCCACCAGGACTAACTATGGCTACACCTTC,CASSATRTNYGYTF
TRBV7-2,TRBD2,TRBJ2-2,NA,TGTGCCAGCAGCTTCCGTGGACTAGCGGGAGGGCGGAACACCGGGGAGCTGTTTTTT,CASSFRGLAGGRNTGELFF
TRBV18,NA,TRBJ1-5,NA,TGTGCCAGCCCGGCAGCGGGAGGGACTAGCAATCAGCCCCAGCATTTT,CASPAAGGTSNQPQHF
TRBV20-1,NA,TRBJ1-2,NA,TGCAGTGCTAGTGTCCCGGGACTGCCTGGGTATGGCTACACCTTC,CSASVPGLPGYGYTF
TRBV19,NA,TRBJ1-5,NA,TGTGCCACCCGGGGAGCAAGCCCAAATCAGCCCCAGCATTTT,CATRGASPNQPQHF
TRBV28,NA,TRBJ2-7,NA,TGTGCCAGCCGCCTTTACGGGATCTCCTACGAGCAGTACTTC,CASRLYGISYEQYF
TRBV7-2,NA,TRBJ1-1,NA,TGTGCCAGCAGCTTACAGGGAGGTACTGAAGCTTTCTTT,CASSLQGGTEAFF
TRBV5-8,TRBD1,TRBJ2-3,NA,TGTGCCAGCAGCTCTCCCACAGGGGGCCGCGATACGCAGTATTTT,CASSSPTGGRDTQYF
TRBV5-1,NA,TRBJ2-7,NA,TGCGCCAGCAGCCCAGACAGCTACGAGCAGTACTTC,CASSPDSYEQYF
TRBV3-1/TRBV3-2,TRBD1,TRBJ2-5,NA,TGTGCCAGCAGCGACAGGGGGGAGACCCAGTACTTC,CASSDRGETQYF
TRBV30,NA,TRBJ1-5,NA,TGTGCCTGGAGTGCTCCCGGGCAGGGGAAGAATCAGCCCCAGCATTTT,CAWSAPGQGKNQPQHF
TRBV10-3,TRBD1,TRBJ2-7,NA,TGTGCCATCAGTCGGACAGGGGAGGCCTACGAGCAGTACTTC,CAISRTGEAYEQYF
TRBV3-1/TRBV3-2,NA,TRBJ1-1,NA,TGTGCCAGCAGCTCCGAGGGGGCTGAAGCTTTCTTT,CASSSEGAEAFF
TRBV11-2,TRBD2,TRBJ2-3,NA,TGTGCCAGCAGCTTAGAGACGGGAGGCGCAGATACGCAGTATTTT,CASSLETGGADTQYF
TRBV5-1,TRBD2,TRBJ2-7,NA,TGCGCCAGCAGCCGAGGGACTAGCGGAACCTACGAGCAGTACTTC,CASSRGTSGTYEQYF
TRBV18,NA,TRBJ1-2,NA,TGTGCCAGCTCACCCAGCGGGGTGCCCTTATCCGGCTACACCTTC,CASSPSGVPLSGYTF
TRBV28,NA,TRBJ1-5,few,TGTGCCAGCAGCCTGGGAGGGGGCAATCAGCCCCAGCATTTT,CASSLGGGNQPQHF
TRBV7-2,NA,TRBJ2-7,NA,TGTGCCAGCAGCTCACTAAGTGACTACGAGCAGTACTTC,CASSSLSDYEQYF
TRBV2,TRBD2,TRBJ2-1,NA,TGTGCCAGCAGTCGGTCTAGCGGGGGAGCCAATGAGCAGTTCTTC,CASSRSSGGANEQFF